Sequencing of this T cell receptor (beta chain) was carried out in a study of fetal regulatory T cell absence and autoimmunity. Study summary: The IPEX patients lacked clinical diabetes but had exocrine pancreas autoimmunity. Study-level results: Oligoclonal TCR enrichment in pancreas over cord blood reached over 95-fold for some clones. In IPEX syndrome, oligoclonal enrichment was read as supporting prenatal antigen-driven autoimmunity in the pancreas.

Turning to this clone: Its antigen is unknown.

The survey-level immunoSEQ assay was used. Using immunoSEQ multiplex PCR, the repertoire was profiled, and TCRdb retains in-frame clones only, with some absent. The data contain roughly 95,000 clones, 55% to 75% of them singletons. Trimming took off 0 bases at V and 0 bases at J, with 9 bases between the two ends. The germline gives CDR1 MNHNY, CDR2 SVGAGI (reference sequence). This CDR3 is 16 amino acids long. This chain links TRBV6-6 with TRBJ1-3, with D unclear. The sequencing input was pancreas tissue. This TCR was recovered from a male donor with IPEX syndrome. The CDR3 sequence is CASSYSAGYSGNTIYF. CDR3 DNA: TGTGCCAGCAGTTACTCTGCAGGCTACTCTGGAAACACCATATATTTT.